A selection of T cell receptor beta chains follows, all from one sample in a study of metastatic and nonmetastatic thyroid tumors. Using MiXCR, TCRdb re-called clones from the PCR reads. Here the sample spans around 52,000 clones, almost 30% being singletons. The sequenced sample consisted of blood. Receptor source: a female donor with papillary thyroid cancer or a benign thyroid nodule (not recorded which). Some clones in this sample may be carry-over from other donors' samples. CDR3s include the opening cysteine and the closing phenylalanine or tryptophan. The size entry is marked missing in some rows and otherwise reads once, few, many or a size class.

TRBJ2-3	TRBV6-5	-	CASKVHRGTQYF
TRBJ1-5	TRBV11-2	many	CASSLEWGQPQHF
TRBJ2-7	TRBV2	few	CASTRQGYEQYF
TRBJ2-3	TRBV11-2	-	CASSLSGTSSDTQYF
TRBJ2-5	TRBV25-1	few	CASSETSGNQETQYF
TRBJ1-6	TRBV20-1	few	CSARDRKGAHGNSPLHF
TRBJ2-2	TRBV5-1	-	CATRASGNTGELFF
TRBJ1-1	TRBV20-1	once	CSASSRDGLWNTEAFF
TRBJ2-7	TRBV4-1	-	CASSPGPLNYEQYF
TRBJ1-2	TRBV12-3/TRBV12-4	-	CASSLSGLSYGYTF
TRBJ1-2	TRBV4-1	-	CASSQVGTRTYGYTF
TRBJ2-7	TRBV7-8	-	CASRPTGGLYDEQYF
TRBJ2-4	TRBV6-9	-	CASSEAGEVNIQYF
TRBJ2-1	TRBV28	medium-sized	CASSFPPGGPSHNEQFF
TRBJ1-1	TRBV18	-	CASSPQGQGASSTEAFF
TRBJ2-7	TRBV30	few	CAWSVGRAYEQYF
TRBJ2-3	TRBV6-2/TRBV6-3	few	CASTPGLADTDTQYF
TRBJ2-1	TRBV6-2/TRBV6-3	few	CASTPLAGGSNYNEQFF
TRBJ2-1	TRBV7-9	many	CASSLVGWSGDEQFF
TRBJ1-2	TRBV6-1	-	CASSPGQYYGYTF
TRBJ1-6	TRBV6-6	-	CASSYSRNYSPLHF
TRBJ2-7	TRBV28	medium-sized	CASSFISSGTPYEQYF
TRBJ1-2	TRBV28	-	CASRQGKGYTF
TRBJ1-5	TRBV6-1	-	CASSPGTENQPQHF
TRBJ2-7	TRBV6-2/TRBV6-3	-	CASMSGHSSYEQYF
TRBJ1-6	TRBV6-5	few	CASSLGTGQSPLHF
TRBJ2-7	TRBV6-4	-	CASSSPTDRGF
TRBJ2-5	TRBV6-2/TRBV6-3	-	CASRERGGQETQYF
TRBJ1-5	TRBV7-2	few	CASSRQGVNQPQHF
TRBJ1-5	TRBV20-1	-	CSAQGGFGNQPQHF
TRBJ2-7	TRBV20-1	-	CSASLQGYEQYF
TRBJ1-6	TRBV27	few	CASSLEGGSPLHF
TRBJ2-7	TRBV7-9	-	CASSLSGQTFYEQYF
TRBJ2-7	TRBV6-1	-	CASSKRLAGKNEQYF
TRBJ1-2	TRBV7-2	once	CASSPHGTDYGYTF
TRBJ1-5	TRBV20-1	-	CSAPGTGGGLDQPQHF
TRBJ2-1	TRBV20-1	-	CSAREPTSGRNEQFF
TRBJ1-3	TRBV28	few	CASDSRGSGGNTIYF
TRBJ2-5	TRBV6-1	few	CASTKGVVSGPYQETQYF
TRBJ1-1	TRBV3-1	many	CASSQAHTGGTEAFF
TRBJ2-3	TRBV11-1	-	CASSFPPVGAGMADTQYF
TRBJ2-7	TRBV27	-	CASRPLERRYEQYF
TRBJ2-7	TRBV7-2	many	CASSFKTGGSAGFYEQYF
TRBJ1-2	TRBV19	-	CASSIGGFGSRNYGYTF
TRBJ2-5	TRBV5-1	-	CASSSGGAQETQYF
TRBJ2-7	TRBV19	-	CASSTRSSGDPSSYEQYF
TRBJ2-3	TRBV4-2	-	CASSPTEGAVGDTQYF
TRBJ1-5	TRBV9	-	CASSPFVNQPQHF
TRBJ1-2	TRBV12-3/TRBV12-4	many	CASTWGSEKGGYTF
TRBJ2-2	TRBV15	few	CATRTGAPRSNTGELFF
TRBJ2-3	TRBV20-1	-	CSARTGDSTDTQYF
TRBJ1-1	TRBV19	few	CASGGLVNTEAFF
TRBJ2-1	TRBV12-3/TRBV12-4	few	CASSLEPGGRGNEQFF
TRBJ2-7	TRBV11-2	-	CASSPSGDRYEQYF
TRBJ2-7	TRBV7-9	many	CASSGYEAGGSDEQYF
TRBJ2-2	TRBV25-1	few	CASSDIQGRAGELFF
TRBJ2-7	TRBV20-1	-	CSARDAAGSGYEQYF